This T cell receptor beta chain derives from a study of CD8 T cells in Susac syndrome (dated by TCRdb to between 2019 and 2020). General notes on the study: Among the Susac syndrome patients who were sequenced, clinically active disease was present in 5 or 6 and clinical remission was observed in roughly eight. Whether CD8+ T cell activation and differentiation in Susac syndrome was antigen driven was tested using repertoire sequencing. At blood withdrawal, Susac syndrome patients were therapy-naive, treated with corticosteroids (with IVIg additionally given to some), or treated with IVIg alone.

Peripheral blood CD8+ and CD4+ T cells from healthy donors, Susac syndrome patients and multiple sclerosis patients were profiled using high-throughput TCR beta sequencing. Susac syndrome patients met recently defined diagnostic criteria for definite or probable disease. Bulk CD8+ and CD4+ T cells were purified magnetically by negative isolation, whereas CD8+ TEMRA cells were enriched by FACS. Blood was drawn into EDTA tubes, processed within 24 hours, and PBMCs were isolated by density gradient centrifugation. PBMCs intended for TCR sequencing were frozen in liquid nitrogen and were later thawed in a 37 degrees C water bath. A purity of at least 90% was achieved for sorted or isolated CD4+, CD8+ and CD8+ TEMRA cells. As for this clonotype: The target of this receptor is not known. The record has no base qualities; no much larger clone is one base away.

RNA was extracted using the RNeasy kit, and roughly 0.45 to 1 microgram was reverse transcribed with random hexamers. The immunoSEQ multiplex PCR assay, which covers 54 Vbeta and 13 Jbeta segments, was used to amplify TCR beta CDR3 regions. PCR amplification bias was corrected using a synthetic template baseline for primer optimization and computational correction. As for the authors' bioinformatics: Only productive sequences were kept, with reads annotated to V, D and J genes according to IMGT and analyzed in immunoSEQ Analyzer. To calculate clonality, Shannon entropy was normalized by log2 of the number of productive unique sequences and then subtracted from one. Public and private clones were assessed among the 100 most prevalent clones of each patient and control. A clone was defined as Susac-specific if it was absent from the healthy and MS cohorts, from 1052 published viral clones and from other ImmuneACCESS disease sequences. TCRdb itself trimmed the public reads at Q25 with fastp, ran MiXCR and retained productive beta chains. CDR3 protein duplicates are merged, each entry listing the most common genes and DNA. TCRdb assigned the V and J calls; the authors' analysis was not used. This sample has 130,000 or so distinct CDR3 sequences in its table, and over 95% of those were observed once. The ten most abundant clones make up approximately 0.15% of the sample.

A distance of 13 bases separates the germline ends of V and J, which lose 2 bases and 6 bases respectively. CDR1 and CDR2 are read off the germline V gene as SGHRS and YFSETQ. CDR3 length: 14 amino acids, cysteine to phenylalanine. CDR3 DNA is the only sequence kept; it has 42 bases, read in frame from the first base. On the study overall, not on this receptor specifically: In patients with Susac syndrome, the CD4+ T cell repertoire showed no detectable clonal expansion. The number of individuals in the TCR sequencing and HLA analysis was recognized as being relatively small.

The clonotype originates from a human donor with Susac syndrome. Material: CD4+ T cells from PBMCs. The rearranged chain carries TRBV5-1 and TRBJ2-3; tentative D gene TRBD1, with 6 bases matching. CDR3 reads: CASSFPLGGDTQYF. The nucleotides are TGCGCCAGCAGCTTCCCCCTTGGGGGCGATACGCAGTATTTT.